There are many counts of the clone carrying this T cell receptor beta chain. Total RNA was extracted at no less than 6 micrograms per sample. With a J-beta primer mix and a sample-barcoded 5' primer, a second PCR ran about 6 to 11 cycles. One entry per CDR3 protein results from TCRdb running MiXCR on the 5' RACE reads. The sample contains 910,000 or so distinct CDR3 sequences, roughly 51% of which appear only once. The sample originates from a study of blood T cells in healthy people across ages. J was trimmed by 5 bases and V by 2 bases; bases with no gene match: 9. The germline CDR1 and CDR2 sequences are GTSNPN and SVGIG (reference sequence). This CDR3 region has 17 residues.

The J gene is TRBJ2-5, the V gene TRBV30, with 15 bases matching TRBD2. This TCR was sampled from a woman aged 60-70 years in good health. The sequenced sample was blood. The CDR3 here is CAWSIRGLAGGSETQYF. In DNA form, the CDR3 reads TGTGCCTGGAGTATCCGGGGACTAGCGGGAGGTTCGGAGACCCAGTACTTC.